The present entry profiles one TCR beta chain with its context. This sample stems from a study of blood T cell repertoires in COVID-19. Study-wide context: Both acute and convalescent COVID-19 samples were obtained from the United States, Italy and Spain.

In the original workflow: From reference gene primer amplification, estimates of nucleated cell counts were derived. Libraries were prepared by immunoSEQ multiplex PCR; TCRdb keeps only in-frame clonotypes and omits some of them. V, J and clone size were drawn from that table, and D and trimming were deduced from the DNA. The data show a few hundred thousand clones, approximately 80% seen once. CDR1 and CDR2 (germline): LNHDA, SQIVND (reference sequence). With V trimmed by 3 bases and J by 5 bases, 3 bases remained unmatched. This CDR3 comprises 14 residues. The source material was peripheral blood. The genes are TRBV19 and TRBJ2-5; 10 nucleotides agree with TRBD1. This receptor was taken from a woman aged 45-59 years with active or convalescent COVID-19. This CDR3 is CASSMTGGQETQYF. CDR3 in DNA: TGTGCCAGTAGTATGACAGGGGGCCAGGAGACCCAGTACTTC.